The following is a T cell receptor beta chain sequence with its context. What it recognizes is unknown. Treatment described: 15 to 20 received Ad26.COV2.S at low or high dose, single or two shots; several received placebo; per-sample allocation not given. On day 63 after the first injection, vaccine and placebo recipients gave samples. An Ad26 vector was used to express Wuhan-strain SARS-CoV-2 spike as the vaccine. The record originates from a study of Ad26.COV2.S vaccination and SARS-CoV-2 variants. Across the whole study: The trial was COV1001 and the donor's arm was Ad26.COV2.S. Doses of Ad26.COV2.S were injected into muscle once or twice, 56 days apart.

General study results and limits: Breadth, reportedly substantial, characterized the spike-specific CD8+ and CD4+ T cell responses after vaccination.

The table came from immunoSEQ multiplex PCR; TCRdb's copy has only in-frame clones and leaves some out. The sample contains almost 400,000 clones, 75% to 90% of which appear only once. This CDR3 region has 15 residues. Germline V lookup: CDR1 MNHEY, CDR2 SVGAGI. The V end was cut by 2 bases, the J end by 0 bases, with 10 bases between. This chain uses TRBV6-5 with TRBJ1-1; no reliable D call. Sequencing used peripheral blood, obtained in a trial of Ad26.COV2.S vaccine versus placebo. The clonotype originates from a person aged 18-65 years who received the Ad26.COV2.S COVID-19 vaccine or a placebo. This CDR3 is CASSYNTLMNTEAFF. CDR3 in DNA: TGTGCCAGCAGTTACAACACCCTCATGAACACTGAAGCTTTCTTT.